The 17 T cell receptor beta chains presented below share a single source sample, sequenced in a study of T-cell reconstitution after alpha-beta-depleted transplantation in children. Unique molecular identifiers were incorporated into the prepared TCRbeta library. TCRdb recomputed calls from the PCR reads with MiXCR, one row per CDR3 protein. The sample has a few hundred thousand distinct CDR3 sequences, over 9% seen once; the top ten hold over 6%. The source material was PBMCs, sampled before TCRalphabeta/CD19-depleted stem cell transplant. The receptors stem from a boy in the first two years of life with acute myeloid leukemia, due to receive a stem cell transplant.

This clonotype was counted many times. J is TRBJ1-2 and V is TRBV20-1; the D is unclear. Germline CDR1 and CDR2: DFQATT and SNEGSKA (reference sequence). V shed 4 bases and J shed 4 bases, with 16 bases lying between them. This CDR3 region has 14 residues. CDR3 in amino acids: CSAIPPGRLYGYTF. The DNA of the CDR3 is TGCAGTGCTATCCCCCCCGGACGGCTCTATGGCTACACCTTC.

This clonotype was recorded many times. The chain has TRBV7-6 and TRBJ2-3, with D maybe TRBD2 (6 bases). Looked up from germline, CDR1 is SGHVS and CDR2 is FNYEAQ. The ends were cut back, 1 base at V and 0 bases at J, with 11 bases in the middle. This CDR3 has 16 residues. The CDR3 coding sequence is TGTGCCAGCAGCTTAGGGGGAGGCCCTAGCACAGATACGCAGTATTTT. As protein: CASSLGGGPSTDTQYF.

This clonotype was recorded at least ten times. This chain connects TRBV7-2 to TRBJ2-7, with D possibly TRBD1 on 5 matching bases. This CDR3 has 14 residues. CDR1 SGHTA and CDR2 FQGNSA come from the germline V gene. V was shortened by 5 bases and J by 6 bases, with 17 bases between the two germline ends. The CDR3 DNA reads as TGTGCCAGCAGCCTAGGGGTTGACAGAACCGAGCAGTACTTC. Encoded protein: CASSLGVDRTEQYF. Based on the CDR3 plus reference TRBV7-2 and TRBJ2-7, the full variable domain is GAGVSQSPSNKVTEKGKDVELRCDPISGHTALYWYRQSLGQGLEFLIYFQGNSAPDKSGLPSDRFSAERTGGSVSTLTIQRTQQEDSAVYLCASSLGVDRTEQYFGPGTRLTVT.

This clonotype was detected ten times or more. The chain couples TRBV9 to TRBJ2-7; 7 positions agree with TRBD1. CDR1 is SGDLS and CDR2 is YYNGEE in the germline V gene. V lost 2 bases to trimming and J lost 3 bases; unmatched junction nucleotides: 8. This CDR3 has 15 residues. DNA for the CDR3: TGTGCCAGCAGCGTGAGTTTAGGGGACAGCTACGAGCAGTACTTC. Protein sequence: CASSVSLGDSYEQYF.

The chain recombines TRBV10-3 with TRBJ2-3; TRBD2 matches at 12 bases. Germline V gene lookup returns CDR1 ENHRY and CDR2 SYGVKD. V shed 10 bases, J shed 4 bases, and the junction held 6 bases outside the gene matches. The CDR3 consists of 14 residues. The CDR3 DNA reads as TGTGCCACTCGACTAGCGGGAGACTCAGATACGCAGTATTTT. Its translation: CATRLAGDSDTQYF.

Worth noting for this clonotype: This may be a read error, as it is one base from a much larger clone. The chain joins TRBV5-1 to TRBJ1-5; D remains unclear. V was cut by 4 bases and J by 5 bases, with 10 bases left in between. The germline V gene encodes CDR1 SGHRS and CDR2 YFSETQ. The CDR3 consists of 13 residues. CDR3 region: CASSPRADQPQHF. The CDR3 bases are TGCGCCAGCAGCCCCCGCGCGGATCAGCCCCAGCATTTT.

The rearrangement uses TRBV5-1 and TRBJ1-6, with 7 bases aligning to TRBD1. From germline, CDR1 is SGHRS and CDR2 YFSETQ. V shed 5 bases, J shed 10 bases, and the junction held 6 bases outside the gene matches. This CDR3 spans 13 amino acids. CDR3 sequence (DNA): TGCGCCAGCAGACCCGACAGGGAATCACCCCTCCACTTT. This codes for CASRPDRESPLHF.

This clonotype was counted ten times or more. The V call is TRBV20-1, the J call TRBJ2-3; D not certain. V gave up 0 bases and J gave up 6 bases, with 4 bases separating them. This CDR3 region has 11 residues. The V gene's germline CDR1 is DFQATT and CDR2 SNEGSKA (reference sequence). This CDR3 reads CSARDWDTQYF. In DNA, the CDR3 is TGCAGTGCTAGAGATTGGGATACGCAGTATTTT.

This clonotype has a count of ten or more. The genes are TRBV16 and TRBJ2-7; D unresolved. The CDR3 sequence is 17 residues long. With 8 bases removed from V and 0 bases from J, the gap between germline ends came to 23 bases. CDR1 KGHSY and CDR2 FQNENV come from the germline V gene. For the CDR3, the DNA is TGTGCCAGCCATAGTATTAAGATAACCGGACCCTCCTACGAGCAGTACTTC. Amino acids: CASHSIKITGPSYEQYF. The full variable domain, with the rest looked up from reference TRBV16 and TRBJ2-7, is GEEVAQTPKHLVRGEGQKAKLYCAPIKGHSYVFWYQQVLKNEFKFLISFQNENVFDETGMPKERFSAKCLPNSPCSLEIQATKLEDSAVYFCASHSIKITGPSYEQYFGPGTRLTVT.

This clonotype was seen a handful of times. The gene calls are TRBV20-1 and TRBJ2-1; 8 nucleotides agree with TRBD2. The V gene end was trimmed by 0 bases and the J gene end by 12 bases; junction bases not matched to a gene: 13. CDR1 is DFQATT, CDR2 SNEGSKA, per germline (reference sequence). The CDR3 has 15 amino acids. The CDR3 sequence is CSAREGTPNLAGQFF. CDR3 nucleotides: TGCAGTGCTAGAGAAGGGACACCTAACCTAGCGGGGCAGTTCTTC.

As to this clonotype: A clone one base away is much larger, so this may be a read error. The chain is built from TRBV3-1 and TRBJ2-3, with TRBD1 matching over 8 bases. With V trimmed by 3 bases and J by 3 bases, 8 bases remained unmatched. The CDR3 has 16 residues. Germline CDR1 is LGHDT and CDR2 is YNNKEL (reference sequence). The CDR3, as DNA: TGTGCCAGCAGCCACGAAATTGGACAGGGAACAGATACGCAGTATTTT. Translated: CASSHEIGQGTDTQYF.

The table lists this clonotype with many counts. The chain carries TRBV29-1 and TRBJ2-4, with D tentatively TRBD2 (5 bases). V gave up 4 bases and J gave up 4 bases, with 17 bases separating them. Germline assignment: CDR1 SQVTM and CDR2 ANQGSEA. This CDR3 is 15 amino acids long. Here the CDR3 DNA reads TGCAGCGTTGGGGAGCTAGGGCAGTCTAAAAACATTCAGTACTTC. Amino acids: CSVGELGQSKNIQYF. The full variable domain, its missing parts supplied by reference TRBV29-1 and TRBJ2-4, is SAVISQKPSRDICQRGTSLTIQCQVDSQVTMMFWYRQQPGQSLTLIATANQGSEATYESGFVIDKFPISRPNLTFSTLTVSNMSPEDSSIYLCSVGELGQSKNIQYFGAGTRLSVL.

This clonotype was counted between two and nine times. The chain recombines TRBV7-2 with TRBJ2-3, with 9 nucleotides matching TRBD1. Looked up from germline, CDR1 is SGHTA and CDR2 is FQGNSA. The CDR3 covers 15 residues. V lost 2 bases, J lost 5 bases, and 5 bases stayed unmatched. CDR3 sequence (DNA): TGTGCCAGCAGCTTACGACGGACAGGGGTAGATACGCAGTATTTT. Residues: CASSLRRTGVDTQYF.

The table lists this clonotype with many counts. The V and J genes are TRBV5-5 and TRBJ1-1; possible D gene TRBD1, 5 bases. Between the trimmed V and J ends, which lost 2 bases and 7 bases, there was a span of 18 bases. This CDR3 is built from 15 residues. Germline V CDR1 and CDR2: SGHKS, YYEKEE (reference sequence). The chain's CDR3 is CASSFGGGFSVEAFF. The DNA of the CDR3 is TGTGCCAGCAGCTTTGGTGGGGGGTTTTCGGTTGAAGCTTTCTTT.

This clonotype was observed many times. The chain is built from TRBV10-3 and TRBJ1-1, with D uncertain. CDR1 is ENHRY and CDR2 is SYGVKD in the germline V gene. V was pared by 6 bases and J by 2 bases, with 10 bases between. The CDR3 has 13 amino acids. This chain's CDR3 is CAIRWTDNTEAFF. Here the CDR3 DNA reads TGTGCCATCAGATGGACGGATAACACTGAAGCTTTCTTT.

This clonotype was counted ten times or more. The genes are TRBV29-1 and TRBJ2-2; 9 bases agree with TRBD1. Germline CDR1 SQVTM, CDR2 ANQGSEA. The V gene end was trimmed by 7 bases and the J gene end by 3 bases; junction bases not matched to a gene: 3. There are 13 residues in the CDR3. CDR3 loop: CSAWTGDTGELFF. The CDR3 DNA sequence: TGCAGCGCGTGGACAGGGGACACCGGGGAGCTGTTTTTT.

The V call is TRBV7-3, the J call TRBJ2-2; 9 bases match TRBD1. V shed 5 bases and J 1 base; nucleotides not matched to a gene: 5. The CDR3 contains 16 residues. Germline V CDR1 and CDR2: SGHTA, FQGTGA. DNA for the CDR3: TGTGCCAGCAGCCCTCGGGACAGGGAGAACACCGGGGAGCTGTTTTTT. It is translated as CASSPRDRENTGELFF.